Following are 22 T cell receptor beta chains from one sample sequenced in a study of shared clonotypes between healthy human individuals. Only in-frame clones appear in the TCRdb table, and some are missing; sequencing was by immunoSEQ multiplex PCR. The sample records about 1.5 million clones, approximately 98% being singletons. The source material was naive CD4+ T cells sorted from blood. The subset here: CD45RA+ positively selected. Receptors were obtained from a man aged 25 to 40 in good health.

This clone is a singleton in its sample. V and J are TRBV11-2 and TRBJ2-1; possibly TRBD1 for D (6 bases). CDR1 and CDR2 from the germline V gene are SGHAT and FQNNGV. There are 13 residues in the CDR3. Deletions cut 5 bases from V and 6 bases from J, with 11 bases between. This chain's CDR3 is CASSPKTGNEQFF. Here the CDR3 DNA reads TGTGCCAGCAGCCCCAAGACAGGCAATGAGCAGTTCTTC. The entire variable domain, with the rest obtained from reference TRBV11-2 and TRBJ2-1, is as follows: EAGVAQSPRYKIIEKRQSVAFWCNPISGHATLYWYQQILGQGPKLLIQFQNNGVVDDSQLPKDRFSAERLKGVDSTLKIQPAKLEDSAVYLCASSPKTGNEQFFGPGTRLTVL.

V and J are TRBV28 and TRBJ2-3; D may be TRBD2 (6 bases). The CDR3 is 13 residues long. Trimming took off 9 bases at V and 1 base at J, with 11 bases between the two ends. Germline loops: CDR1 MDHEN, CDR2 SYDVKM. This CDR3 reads CASGVAGTDTQYF. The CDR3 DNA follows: TGTGCCAGTGGGGTAGCGGGCACAGATACGCAGTATTTT.

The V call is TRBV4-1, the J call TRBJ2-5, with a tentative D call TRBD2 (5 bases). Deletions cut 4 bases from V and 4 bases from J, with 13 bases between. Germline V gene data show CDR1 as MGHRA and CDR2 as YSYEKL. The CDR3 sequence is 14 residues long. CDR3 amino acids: CASSREDGRETQYF. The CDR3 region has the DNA TGCGCCAGCAGCCGAGAGGATGGGAGAGAGACCCAGTACTTC.

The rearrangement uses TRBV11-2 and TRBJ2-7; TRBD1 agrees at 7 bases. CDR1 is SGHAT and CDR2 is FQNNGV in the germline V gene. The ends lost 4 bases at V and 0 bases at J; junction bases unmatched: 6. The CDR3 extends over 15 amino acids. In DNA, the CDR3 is TGTGCCAGCAGCTATCGCAGACAGGGCTCCTACGAGCAGTACTTC. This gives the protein CASSYRRQGSYEQYF.

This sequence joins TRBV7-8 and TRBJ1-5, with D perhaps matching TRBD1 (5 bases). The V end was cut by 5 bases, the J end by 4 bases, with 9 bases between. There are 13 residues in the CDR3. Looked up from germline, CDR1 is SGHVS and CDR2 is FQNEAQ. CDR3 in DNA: TGTGCCAGCAGCCGACAGAGAAATCAGCCCCAGCATTTT. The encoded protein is CASSRQRNQPQHF. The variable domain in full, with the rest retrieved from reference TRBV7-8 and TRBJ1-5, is GAGVSQSPRYKVAKRGQDVALRCDPISGHVSLFWYQQALGQGPEFLTYFQNEAQLDKSGLPSDRFFAERPEGSVSTLKIQRTQQEDSAVYLCASSRQRNQPQHFGDGTRLSIL.

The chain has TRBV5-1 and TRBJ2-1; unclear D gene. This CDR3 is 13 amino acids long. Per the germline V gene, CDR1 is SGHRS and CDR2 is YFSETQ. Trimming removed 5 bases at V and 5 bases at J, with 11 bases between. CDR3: CASRGSPNNEQFF. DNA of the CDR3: TGCGCCAGCAGAGGGTCTCCCAACAATGAGCAGTTCTTC.

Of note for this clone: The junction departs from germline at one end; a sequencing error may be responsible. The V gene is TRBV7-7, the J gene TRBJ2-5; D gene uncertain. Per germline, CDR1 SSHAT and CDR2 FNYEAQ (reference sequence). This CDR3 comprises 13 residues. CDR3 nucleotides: TGTGCTAGCAGCTCTTCCCCCGGAGAGACCCAGTACTTC. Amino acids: CASSSSPGETQYF.

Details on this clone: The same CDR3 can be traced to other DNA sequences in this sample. The CDR3 nucleotides are TGCGCCAGCAGCTTAGGGGTTAGAGAGACCCAGTACTTC. The encoded protein is CASSLGVRETQYF. This chain joins TRBV5-1 and TRBJ2-5, with D possibly matching TRBD1 (5 bases). The CDR3 length is 13 residues. Trimming pared 2 bases from V and 4 bases from J, leaving 9 bases between. The germline CDR1 and CDR2 sequences are SGHRS and YFSETQ.

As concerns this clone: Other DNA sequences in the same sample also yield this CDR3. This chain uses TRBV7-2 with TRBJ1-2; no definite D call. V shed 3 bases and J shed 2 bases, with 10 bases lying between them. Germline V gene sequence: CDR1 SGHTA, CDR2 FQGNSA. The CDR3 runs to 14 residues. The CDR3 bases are TGTGCCAGCAGCTTTGGTACCGCGAACTATGGCTACACCTTC. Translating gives CASSFGTANYGYTF.

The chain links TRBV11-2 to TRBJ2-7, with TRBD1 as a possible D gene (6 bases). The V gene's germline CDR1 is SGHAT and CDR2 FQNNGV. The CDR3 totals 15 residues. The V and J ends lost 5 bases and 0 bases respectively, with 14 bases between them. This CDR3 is CASSPGTHISYEQYF. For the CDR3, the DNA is TGTGCCAGCAGCCCCGGGACACACATCTCCTACGAGCAGTACTTC.

The CDR3: CASSPLREDTEAFF. In DNA, the CDR3 is TGTGCCAGCTCCCCGCTCCGGGAGGACACTGAAGCTTTCTTT. This chain joins TRBV18 and TRBJ1-1, with unresolved D. The V gene's germline CDR1 is KGHSH and CDR2 LQKENI. The CDR3 covers 14 residues. Trimming took off 6 bases at V and 3 bases at J, with 14 bases between the two ends.

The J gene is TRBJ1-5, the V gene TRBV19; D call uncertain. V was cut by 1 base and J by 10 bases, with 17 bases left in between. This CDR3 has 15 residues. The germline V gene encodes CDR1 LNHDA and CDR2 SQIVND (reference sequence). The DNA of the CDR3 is TGTGCCAGTAGTATAGCGGTCTACATGGGATTCCCCCAGCATTTT. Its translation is CASSIAVYMGFPQHF.

CDR3 residues: CASSFPAGGSYEQYF. DNA for the CDR3: TGTGCCAGCAGTTTCCCGGCCGGCGGCTCCTACGAGCAGTACTTC. This rearrangement joins TRBV27 to TRBJ2-7, with no clear D. This CDR3 spans 15 amino acids. CDR1 and CDR2 (germline): MNHEY, SMNVEV (reference sequence). The V end was cut by 3 bases, the J end by 0 bases, with 12 bases between.

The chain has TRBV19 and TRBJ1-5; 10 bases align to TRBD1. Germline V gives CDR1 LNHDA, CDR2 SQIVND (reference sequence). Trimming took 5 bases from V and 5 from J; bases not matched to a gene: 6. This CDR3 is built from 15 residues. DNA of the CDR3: TGTGCCAGTAGTTCCCGGGACAGGGGTTATCAGCCCCAGCATTTT. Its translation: CASSSRDRGYQPQHF.

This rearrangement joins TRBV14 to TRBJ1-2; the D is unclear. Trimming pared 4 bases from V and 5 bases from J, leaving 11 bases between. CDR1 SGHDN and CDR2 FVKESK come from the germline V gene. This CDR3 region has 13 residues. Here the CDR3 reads CASSPDLSYGYTF. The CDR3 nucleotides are TGTGCCAGCAGCCCCGACCTATCATATGGCTACACCTTC.

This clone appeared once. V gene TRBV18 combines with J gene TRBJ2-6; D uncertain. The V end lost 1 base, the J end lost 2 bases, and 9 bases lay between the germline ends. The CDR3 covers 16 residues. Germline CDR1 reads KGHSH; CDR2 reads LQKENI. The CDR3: CASSPQVEAGANVLTF. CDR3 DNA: TGTGCCAGCTCACCACAAGTTGAGGCTGGGGCCAACGTCCTGACTTTC.

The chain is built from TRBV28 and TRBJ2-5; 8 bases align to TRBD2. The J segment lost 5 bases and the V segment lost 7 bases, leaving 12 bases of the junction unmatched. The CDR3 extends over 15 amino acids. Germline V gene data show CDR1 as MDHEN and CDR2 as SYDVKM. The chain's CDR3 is CASTPGGTWLETQYF. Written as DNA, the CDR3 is TGTGCCAGCACCCCGGGGGGGACCTGGCTGGAGACCCAGTACTTC.

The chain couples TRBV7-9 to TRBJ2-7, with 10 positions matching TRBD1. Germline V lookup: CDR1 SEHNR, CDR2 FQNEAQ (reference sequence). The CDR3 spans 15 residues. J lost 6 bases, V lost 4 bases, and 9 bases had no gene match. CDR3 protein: CASSWGGTGALEQYF. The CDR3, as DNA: TGTGCCAGCAGCTGGGGCGGGACAGGGGCTCTCGAGCAGTACTTC. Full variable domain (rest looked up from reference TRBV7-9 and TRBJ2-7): DTGVSQNPRHKITKRGQNVTFRCDPISEHNRLYWYRQTLGQGPEFLTYFQNEAQLEKSRLLSDRFSAERPKGSFSTLEIQRTEQGDSAMYLCASSWGGTGALEQYFGPGTRLTVT.

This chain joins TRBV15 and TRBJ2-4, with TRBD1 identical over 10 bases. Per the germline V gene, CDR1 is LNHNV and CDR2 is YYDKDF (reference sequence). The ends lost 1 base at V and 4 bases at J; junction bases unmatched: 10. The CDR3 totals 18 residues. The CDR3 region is CATSRVPLRDRGKNIQYF. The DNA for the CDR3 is TGTGCCACCAGCAGAGTGCCCCTCCGGGACAGGGGAAAAAACATTCAGTACTTC.

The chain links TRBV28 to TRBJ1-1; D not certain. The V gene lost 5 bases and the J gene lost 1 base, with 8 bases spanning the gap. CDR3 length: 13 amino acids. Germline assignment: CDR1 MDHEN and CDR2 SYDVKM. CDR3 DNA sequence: TGTGCCAGCAGTAAGTGGAGGAACACTGAAGCTTTCTTT. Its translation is CASSKWRNTEAFF.

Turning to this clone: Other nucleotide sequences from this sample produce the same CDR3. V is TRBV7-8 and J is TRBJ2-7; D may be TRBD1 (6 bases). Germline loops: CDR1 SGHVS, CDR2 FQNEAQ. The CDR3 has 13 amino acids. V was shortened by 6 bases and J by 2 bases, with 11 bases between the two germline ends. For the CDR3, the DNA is TGTGCCAGCAGTCGAACAGGGACCTACGAGCAGTACTTC. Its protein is CASSRTGTYEQYF.

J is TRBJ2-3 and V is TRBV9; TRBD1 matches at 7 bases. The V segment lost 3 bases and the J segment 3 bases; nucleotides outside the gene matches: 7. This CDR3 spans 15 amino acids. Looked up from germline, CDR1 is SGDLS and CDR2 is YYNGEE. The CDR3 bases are TGTGCCAGCAGCGGCCTGACAGGGACGACAGATACGCAGTATTTT. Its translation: CASSGLTGTTDTQYF.